Listed below are T cell receptor beta chains from one sample, sequenced in a study of T-cell memory formation after mild COVID-19. TCRdb re-derived calls from the 5' RACE reads in MiXCR, one entry per CDR3 protein. The table shows fewer than 140,000 distinct CDR3 sequences, with over 10% occurring only once. Sample: PBMCs or a T cell subset sorted from them (not recorded which). Receptors originate from an adult woman who had mild COVID-19 (a few samples of this study predate the infection). Cell type and time point are not known. Both conserved end residues are part of each CDR3. The D gene is left open where the match is weak. Size values are once, few and many counts, or a class for expanded clones, and some rows have none.

D gene	clone size	V gene	J gene	CDR3 DNA	CDR3 protein
NA	NA	TRBV15	TRBJ2-7	TGTGCCACCAGCAGAGATAGCCCTCCGCTTGATGACGAGCAGTACTTC	CATSRDSPPLDDEQYF
NA	NA	TRBV4-1	TRBJ2-7	TGCGCCAGCAGCCAAGACTGGACATCGGCCGAGCAGTACTTC	CASSQDWTSAEQYF
TRBD1	NA	TRBV4-3	TRBJ1-1	TGCGCCAGCAGTCCGGGACAGTACTTGGACACTGAAGCTTTCTTT	CASSPGQYLDTEAFF
NA	NA	TRBV7-6	TRBJ1-1	TGTGCCAGCAGCTTAGCTCCCGGGCTACTGGATACTGAAGCTTTCTTT	CASSLAPGLLDTEAFF
TRBD2	NA	TRBV4-1	TRBJ2-7	TGCGCCAGCAGCCAAATAGCGGGTGACTCCTACGAGCAGTACTTC	CASSQIAGDSYEQYF
NA	few	TRBV7-3	TRBJ2-7	TGTGCCAGCAGCCCCAACCTAGGCCACGAGCAGTACTTC	CASSPNLGHEQYF
NA	NA	TRBV6-5	TRBJ2-2	TGTGCCAGCAGCGACCGGGACGAGAACACCGGGGAGCTGTTTTTT	CASSDRDENTGELFF
TRBD2	NA	TRBV11-2	TRBJ2-3	TGTGCCAGCAGCTTAGGACTAGCGGGAGATGGAGATACGCAGTATTTT	CASSLGLAGDGDTQYF
NA	NA	TRBV12-3/TRBV12-4	TRBJ1-2	TGTGCCAGCAGTCCTCTTCTCGCCGACACCCACTATGGCTACACCTTC	CASSPLLADTHYGYTF
NA	NA	TRBV13	TRBJ1-3	TGTGCCAGCTCTGTGAGCTCTGGAAACACCATATATTTT	CASSVSSGNTIYF
TRBD2	NA	TRBV12-3/TRBV12-4	TRBJ2-1	TGTGCCAGCAGCCCCCTTAGCGGGAGCGAAACCTACAATGAGCAGTTCTTC	CASSPLSGSETYNEQFF
TRBD1	many	TRBV5-1	TRBJ2-3	TGCGCCAGCAGCGTGGGACAGGGGGCATCGGATACGCAGTATTTT	CASSVGQGASDTQYF
NA	few	TRBV19	TRBJ2-7	TGTGCCAGTAGTATTGGCGACCCCGGGGGCTACGAGCAGTACTTC	CASSIGDPGGYEQYF
NA	NA	TRBV24-1	TRBJ1-5	TGTGCCACCAGCAATTCCAGGGGAGGCAATCAGCCCCAGCATTTT	CATSNSRGGNQPQHF
NA	NA	TRBV7-9	TRBJ2-2	TGTGCCAGCAGCTTAGAGAGTGGGAGTAGCACCGGGGAGCTGTTTTTT	CASSLESGSSTGELFF
NA	few	TRBV27	TRBJ2-1	TGTGCCAGCAGTTGGGCTAGCGATATACAAGGCGATGAGCAGTTCTTC	CASSWASDIQGDEQFF
NA	NA	TRBV5-1	TRBJ2-7	TGCGCCAGCAGCTTGGTTGGATCCGGGGAGCAGTACTTC	CASSLVGSGEQYF
TRBD2	NA	TRBV30	TRBJ2-3	TGTGCCTGGATGGAAGGCGGGGGTAGCACAGATACGCAGTATTTT	CAWMEGGGSTDTQYF
TRBD2	many	TRBV29-1	TRBJ2-1	TGCAGCGTTGTTGCGGGAGTCTACAATGAGCAGTTCTTC	CSVVAGVYNEQFF
NA	NA	TRBV24-1	TRBJ2-2	TGTGCCACCAGTGAACTCCTCACCGGGGAGCTGTTTTTT	CATSELLTGELFF
NA	NA	TRBV6-1	TRBJ2-7	TGTGCCAGCCAAGCGCCTGACTCTGACTACGAGCAGTACTTC	CASQAPDSDYEQYF
TRBD2	many	TRBV29-1	TRBJ2-1	TGCAGCGTTGATGCCTTTGTATCCGCGGGAGTTGAGGATGAGCAGTTCTTC	CSVDAFVSAGVEDEQFF
NA	NA	TRBV27	TRBJ1-5	TGTGCCAGCAGTTCTGGCAGGAACCGTCTAAGTCAGCCCCAGCATTTT	CASSSGRNRLSQPQHF
TRBD2	NA	TRBV9	TRBJ2-7	TGTGCCAGCAGCGCAAGCGGGGGGGGAAGCTACGAGCAGTACTTC	CASSASGGGSYEQYF
NA	NA	TRBV20-1	TRBJ1-1	TGCAGTGCTAGCCCCAGGGGAACGAACACTGAAGCTTTCTTT	CSASPRGTNTEAFF
NA	many	TRBV5-6	TRBJ2-7	TGTGCCAGCAGCTTGTCAAAGGGGAGGTCCTACGAGCAGTACTTC	CASSLSKGRSYEQYF
NA	NA	TRBV7-9	TRBJ2-5	TGTGCCAGCAGCTCCCATCCCGGGAGGAGGCAGGGGGAGACCCAGTACTTC	CASSSHPGRRQGETQYF
NA	NA	TRBV12-3/TRBV12-4	TRBJ2-5	TGTGCCAGCAGTTTACCGCTTGGAGGGGAGGAGACCCAGTACTTC	CASSLPLGGEETQYF
NA	many	TRBV29-1	TRBJ2-1	TGCAGCGTCCCCGGGGGAGACGAGCAGTTCTTC	CSVPGGDEQFF
NA	NA	TRBV27	TRBJ2-7	TGTGCCTCCGGGCTAGGCCCCTACGAGCAGTACTTC	CASGLGPYEQYF
TRBD2	few	TRBV11-3	TRBJ2-1	TGTGCCAGCAGCTTATATTCGGGGGGGCCCGGCAATGAGCAGTTCTTC	CASSLYSGGPGNEQFF
NA	few	TRBV5-4	TRBJ1-2	TGTGCCAGCAGCTTGGCCCTCGCGGGGTATGATGGCTACACCTTC	CASSLALAGYDGYTF
TRBD1	NA	TRBV10-3	TRBJ2-3	TGTGCCATCATGAGAGGGACAGGGGATTGGTCAGATACGCAGTATTTT	CAIMRGTGDWSDTQYF
NA	many	TRBV4-1	TRBJ2-7	TGCGCCAGCAGCCAAGTAGGTAGCGGAGCCTACGAGCAGTACTTC	CASSQVGSGAYEQYF
NA	few	TRBV4-1	TRBJ2-7	TGCGCCAGCAGCCAAGATAGGACAGAAAGCTCCTACGAGCAGTACTTC	CASSQDRTESSYEQYF
TRBD1	NA	TRBV7-9	TRBJ1-1	TGTGCCAGCAGGTCTACCGGGACAGGGTACGCTTTCTTT	CASRSTGTGYAFF
NA	few	TRBV7-2	TRBJ1-1	TGTGCCAGCAGCTTGGCCACTGAAGCTTTCTTT	CASSLATEAFF
NA	NA	TRBV9	TRBJ1-1	TGTGCCAGCAGCGTCGGACGGTACACTGAAGCTTTCTTT	CASSVGRYTEAFF
TRBD2	few	TRBV7-2	TRBJ2-3	TGTGCCAGCAGCTACTTCAACCTACGGCTAGCGGGGGGGAAAGATACGCAGTATTTT	CASSYFNLRLAGGKDTQYF
NA	NA	TRBV9	TRBJ2-7	TGTGCCAGCAGCGCCTCCGGGACTCCTACCTACGAGCAGTACTTC	CASSASGTPTYEQYF
TRBD1	NA	TRBV4-1	TRBJ2-7	TGCGCCAGCAGCCCTGGGGGGGACAGGGCGTACGAGCAGTACTTC	CASSPGGDRAYEQYF
TRBD2	NA	TRBV10-3	TRBJ2-1	TGTGCCATCAGTGAGTCAATCTCCGGGACTAGCGGGGATAGCTCCTACAATGAGCAGTTCTTC	CAISESISGTSGDSSYNEQFF
TRBD2	few	TRBV2	TRBJ2-1	TGTGCCAGCAGTGAGGTAGGGCTAGCGGTCAACAATGAGCAGTTCTTC	CASSEVGLAVNNEQFF
NA	NA	TRBV24-1	TRBJ2-5	TGTGCCACCAGTACGAGAGGGGAGACCCAGTACTTC	CATSTRGETQYF
NA	NA	TRBV29-1	TRBJ2-7	TGCAGCGTTCTCGCAGGGGATTCCTACGAGCAGTACTTC	CSVLAGDSYEQYF
NA	NA	TRBV5-1	TRBJ2-7	TGCGCCAGCAGCCCCGAGCGCCTGGACGGGAGCCCTATCTACGAGCAGTACTTC	CASSPERLDGSPIYEQYF
NA	NA	TRBV14	TRBJ2-7	TGTGCCAGCAGCCAAGGGCGCCATACCTACGAGCAGTACTTC	CASSQGRHTYEQYF
NA	NA	TRBV5-6	TRBJ1-1	TGTGCCAGCAGCTTGGGGGGGGTTATCGAAGCTTTCTTT	CASSLGGVIEAFF
NA	few	TRBV12-3/TRBV12-4	TRBJ2-2	TGTGCCAGCAGCCAGAGCGGGGAGCTGTTTTTT	CASSQSGELFF